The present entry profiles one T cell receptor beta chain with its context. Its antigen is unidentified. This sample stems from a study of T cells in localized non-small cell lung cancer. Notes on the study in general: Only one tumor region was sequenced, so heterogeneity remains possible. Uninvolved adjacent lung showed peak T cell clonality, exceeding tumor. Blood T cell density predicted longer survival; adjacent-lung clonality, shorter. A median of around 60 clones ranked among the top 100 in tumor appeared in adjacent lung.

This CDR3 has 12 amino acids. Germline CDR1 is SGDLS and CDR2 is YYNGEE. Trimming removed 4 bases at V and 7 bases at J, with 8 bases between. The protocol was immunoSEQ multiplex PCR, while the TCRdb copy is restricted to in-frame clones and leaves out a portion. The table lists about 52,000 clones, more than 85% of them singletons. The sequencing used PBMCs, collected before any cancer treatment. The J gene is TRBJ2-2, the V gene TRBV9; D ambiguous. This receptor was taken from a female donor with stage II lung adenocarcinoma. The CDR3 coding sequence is TGTGCCAGCAGCCGGAGAGGCGGGGAGCTGTTTTTT. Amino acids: CASSRRGGELFF.